This T cell receptor beta chain stems from a study of T cell responses to AZD1222 COVID-19 vaccine. Study findings and constraints: The reported proportion of spike-specific TCRs targeting unmutated variant regions was nearly half. Possibly, clonal diversity was underestimated; donors were largely white British and included more females. CD4 TCRs covered the whole spike, strongest at regions 160-218 and 743-854. Baseline antibody screening turned up just six seropositive AZD1222 recipients.

Points on this clone: Its antigen is as yet unknown.

This CDR3 comprises 14 residues. TCRdb's table, derived via immunoSEQ multiplex PCR, lists solely in-frame clones and lacks some. The sample contains about 110,000 clones, approximately 90% of which appear only once. V gene TRBV1 combines with J gene TRBJ1-6. TRBV1 is a pseudogene. Sequences were derived from peripheral blood, sampled 28 days after the second AZD1222 dose. This TCR derives from an adult who received the AZD1222 COVID-19 vaccine. CDR3 region: CTSSPGLFNSPLHF. The CDR3 nucleotides are TGCACCAGCAGCCCGGGACTGTTTAATTCACCCCTCCACTTT.